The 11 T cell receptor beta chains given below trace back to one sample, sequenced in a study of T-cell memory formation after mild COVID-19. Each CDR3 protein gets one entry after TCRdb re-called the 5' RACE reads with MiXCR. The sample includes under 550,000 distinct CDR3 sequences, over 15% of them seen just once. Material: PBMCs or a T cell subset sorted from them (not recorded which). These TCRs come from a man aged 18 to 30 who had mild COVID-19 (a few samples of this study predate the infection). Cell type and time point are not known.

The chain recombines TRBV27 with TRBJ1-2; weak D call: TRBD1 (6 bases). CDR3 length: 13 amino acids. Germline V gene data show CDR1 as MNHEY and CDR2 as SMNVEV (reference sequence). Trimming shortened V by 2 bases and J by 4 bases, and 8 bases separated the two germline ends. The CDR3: CASSLRGSYGYTF. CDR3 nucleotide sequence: TGTGCCAGCAGTTTAAGGGGGAGCTATGGCTACACCTTC.

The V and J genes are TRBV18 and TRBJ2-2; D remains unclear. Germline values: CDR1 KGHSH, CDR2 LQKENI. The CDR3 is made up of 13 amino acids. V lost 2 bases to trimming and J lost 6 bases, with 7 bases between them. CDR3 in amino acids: CASSPRDAGELFF. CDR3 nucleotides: TGTGCCAGCTCACCAAGGGATGCCGGGGAGCTGTTTTTT.

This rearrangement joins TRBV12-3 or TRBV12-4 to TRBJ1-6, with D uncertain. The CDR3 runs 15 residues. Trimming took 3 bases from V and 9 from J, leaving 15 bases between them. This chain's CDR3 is CASSFDRVWGSPLHF. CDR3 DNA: TGTGCCAGCAGTTTTGACCGGGTTTGGGGTTCACCCCTCCACTTT.

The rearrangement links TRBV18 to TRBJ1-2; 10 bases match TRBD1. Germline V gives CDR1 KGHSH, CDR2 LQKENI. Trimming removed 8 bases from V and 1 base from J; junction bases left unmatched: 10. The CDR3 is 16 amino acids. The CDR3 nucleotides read TGTGCCAGCGCAGAGGGACAGGGGACCTTTAACTATGGCTACACCTTC. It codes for CASAEGQGTFNYGYTF.

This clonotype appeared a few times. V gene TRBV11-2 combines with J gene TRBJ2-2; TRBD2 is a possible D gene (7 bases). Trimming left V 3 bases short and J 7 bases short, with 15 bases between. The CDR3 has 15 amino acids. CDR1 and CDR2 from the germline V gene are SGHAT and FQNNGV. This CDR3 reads CASSFGGGAVGELFF. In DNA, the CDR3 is TGTGCCAGCAGCTTTGGTGGGGGGGCCGTCGGGGAGCTGTTTTTT.

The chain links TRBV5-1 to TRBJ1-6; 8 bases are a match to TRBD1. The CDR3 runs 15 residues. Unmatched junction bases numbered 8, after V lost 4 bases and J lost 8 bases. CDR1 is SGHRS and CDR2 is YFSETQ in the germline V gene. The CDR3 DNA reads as TGCGCCAGCAGCCCTCGGACAGGGTTTGATTCACCCCTCCACTTT. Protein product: CASSPRTGFDSPLHF. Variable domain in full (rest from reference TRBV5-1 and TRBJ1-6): KAGVTQTPRYLIKTRGQQVTLSCSPISGHRSVSWYQQTPGQGLQFLFEYFSETQRNKGNFPGRFSGRQFSNSRSEMNVSTLELGDSALYLCASSPRTGFDSPLHFGNGTRLTVT.

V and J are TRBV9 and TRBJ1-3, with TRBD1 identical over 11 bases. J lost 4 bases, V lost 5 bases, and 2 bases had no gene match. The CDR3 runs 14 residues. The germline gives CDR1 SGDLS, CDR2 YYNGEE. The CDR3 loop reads CASRGQGGGNTIYF. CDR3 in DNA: TGTGCCAGCAGGGGACAGGGGGGAGGAAACACCATATATTTT.

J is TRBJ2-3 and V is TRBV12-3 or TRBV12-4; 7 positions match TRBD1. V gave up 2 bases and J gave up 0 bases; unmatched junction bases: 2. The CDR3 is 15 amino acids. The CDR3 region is CASSLRGLSTDTQYF. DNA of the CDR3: TGTGCCAGCAGTTTAAGGGGGCTGAGCACAGATACGCAGTATTTT.

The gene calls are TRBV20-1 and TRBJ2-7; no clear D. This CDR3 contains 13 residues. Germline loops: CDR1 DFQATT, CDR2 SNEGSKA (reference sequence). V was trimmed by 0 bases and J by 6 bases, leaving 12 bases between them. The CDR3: CSARDSVLSEQYF. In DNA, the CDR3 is TGCAGTGCTAGAGATTCCGTCCTTAGCGAGCAGTACTTC.

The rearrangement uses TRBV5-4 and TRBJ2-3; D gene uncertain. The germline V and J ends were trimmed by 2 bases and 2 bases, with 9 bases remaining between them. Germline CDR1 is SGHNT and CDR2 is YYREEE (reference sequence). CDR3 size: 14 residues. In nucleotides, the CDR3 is TGTGCCAGCAGCTTACCCAGTAACACAGATACGCAGTATTTT. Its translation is CASSLPSNTDTQYF.

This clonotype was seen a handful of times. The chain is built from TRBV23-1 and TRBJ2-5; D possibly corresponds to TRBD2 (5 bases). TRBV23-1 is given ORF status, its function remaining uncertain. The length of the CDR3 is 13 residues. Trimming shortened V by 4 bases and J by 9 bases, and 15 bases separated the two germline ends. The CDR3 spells CASSPGLLRAQYF. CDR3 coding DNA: TGCGCCAGCAGTCCTGGGTTGCTGAGGGCCCAGTACTTC.